The present T cell receptor (beta chain) was sequenced within a study of tumor and adjacent non-tumor tissue in lung cancer. Study background: Patients comprised roughly 12 adenocarcinoma, a couple of squamous cell carcinoma and 1 small cell lung cancer.

The library came from three nested PCR rounds adapted from ARM-PCR protocols. Using its own MiXCR run on the multiplex PCR reads, TCRdb lists one record per CDR3 protein. The table lists 100,000 or so distinct CDR3 sequences, over 55% of them singletons. RNA was extracted from bulk tissue without any cell sorting. Distant lung tissue was collected more than 3 cm away from the tumor edge. Germline trimming cut 6 bases from V and 2 bases from J; bases unmatched to any gene: 4. The CDR3 has 14 amino acids. The sample comprised distant non-tumor lung tissue. The chain carries TRBV12-3 or TRBV12-4 and TRBJ1-5, with TRBD1 matching 7 bases. The sequence was collected from a man younger than 45 with non-small cell lung cancer. CDR3 residues: CASRTGQRNQPQHF. CDR3 sequence (DNA): TGTGCCAGCAGGACGGGACAGCGCAATCAGCCCCAGCATTTT.